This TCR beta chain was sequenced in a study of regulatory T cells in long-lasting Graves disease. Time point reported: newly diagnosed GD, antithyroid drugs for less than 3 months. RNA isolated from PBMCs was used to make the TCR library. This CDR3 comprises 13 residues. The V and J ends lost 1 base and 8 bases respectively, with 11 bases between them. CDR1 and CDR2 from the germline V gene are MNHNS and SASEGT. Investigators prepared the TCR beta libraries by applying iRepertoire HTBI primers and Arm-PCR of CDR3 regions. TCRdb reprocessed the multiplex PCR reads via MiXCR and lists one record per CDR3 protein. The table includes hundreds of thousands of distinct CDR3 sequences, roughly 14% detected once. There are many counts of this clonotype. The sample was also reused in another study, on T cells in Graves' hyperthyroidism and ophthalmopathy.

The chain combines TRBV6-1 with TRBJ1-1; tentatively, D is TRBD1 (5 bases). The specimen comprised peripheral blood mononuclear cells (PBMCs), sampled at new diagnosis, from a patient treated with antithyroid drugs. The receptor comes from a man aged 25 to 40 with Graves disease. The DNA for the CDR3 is TGTGCCAGCAGTGAAGGCCCCGGGACGGAAGCTTTCTTT. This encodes CASSEGPGTEAFF.